A selection of T cell receptor beta chains follows, all from one sample in a study of blood T cell repertoires in COVID-19. Data came from immunoSEQ multiplex PCR; TCRdb stores just in-frame clones and leaves some out. The sample has fewer than 200,000 clones, approximately 85% seen once; the top ten hold around 10%. Sequenced material: peripheral blood. These receptors all come from a woman at least 80 years old with acute or convalescent COVID-19. The CDR3 runs from the conserved cysteine through the conserved F or W. Fields, in order: D gene, J gene, V gene, CDR3 protein. The D gene is left open where the match is weak.

>NA|TRBJ1-1|TRBV6-5
CASSYLWGGGKAEAFF
>TRBD1|TRBJ1-1|TRBV7-2
CASSLEDRANTEAFF
>NA|TRBJ2-7|TRBV4-1
CASSQDTRDEQYF
>NA|TRBJ2-2|TRBV5-4
CASSSGQSANTGELFF
>NA|TRBJ1-1|TRBV5-6
CASSLANSGLNTEAFF
>NA|TRBJ1-2|TRBV6-5
CASSTSGLYGYTF
>NA|TRBJ2-7|TRBV11-2
CASSRATGPYEQYF
>NA|TRBJ2-5|TRBV25-1
CASSEGREEAQYF
>TRBD1|TRBJ1-6|TRBV19
CASSPRGQVYNSPLHF
>TRBD1|TRBJ1-5|TRBV29-1
CSVATGGSRAQHF
>TRBD2|TRBJ2-7|TRBV30
CALTLLASYEQYF
>TRBD1|TRBJ1-2|TRBV11-2
CASSPTGGNYGYTF
>NA|TRBJ1-2|TRBV4-3
CASSQGAMMNYGYTF
>NA|TRBJ1-4|TRBV5-4
CASSLDRSGEKLFF
>NA|TRBJ2-6|TRBV5-8
CASSLRSPGANVLTF
>NA|TRBJ2-1|TRBV5-1
CASSLSGADNEQFF
>NA|TRBJ2-1|TRBV27
CASSLRPPSSYNEQFF
>TRBD1|TRBJ1-2|TRBV30
CAWSESGTGGPYYGYTF
>TRBD1|TRBJ2-2|TRBV5-6
CASSLVGQGLAGELFF
>NA|TRBJ2-3|TRBV10-2
CASRRDSTGDTQYF
>TRBD2|TRBJ2-7|TRBV6-5
CASSYLAGDEQYF
>TRBD1|TRBJ2-5|TRBV27
CASSPRRGLGETQYF
>TRBD2|TRBJ2-1|TRBV5-6
CASSPVPGGFYNEQFF
>NA|TRBJ2-3|TRBV21-1
CASSKEADNTDTQYF
>TRBD2|TRBJ2-2|TRBV10-3
CAISDTAGANTGELFF
>NA|TRBJ2-3|TRBV7-7
CASSLGSGSTDTQYF
>NA|TRBJ1-1|TRBV20-1
CSARERTEAFF
>TRBD1|TRBJ1-2|TRBV6-5
CASSPGTGVYTF
>NA|TRBJ1-5|TRBV25-1
CASSRATWDQPQHF
>TRBD2|TRBJ2-3|TRBV7-2
CASSLAPSGYRTDTQYF
>NA|TRBJ2-2|TRBV25-1
CASSDHGTQGGELFF
>TRBD1|TRBJ1-5|TRBV15
CATSPQGAYPSNQPQHF
>NA|TRBJ1-1|TRBV6-1
CASSEAFDRQRGAFF
>NA|TRBJ2-2|TRBV21-1
CASRQGRGTGELFF
>NA|TRBJ2-5|TRBV11-2
CASSLIGARGETQYF
>TRBD1|TRBJ1-1|TRBV7-9
CASSLNQGGVLTEAFF
>NA|TRBJ1-2|TRBV20-1
CSASRDTSYGYTF
>NA|TRBJ1-2|TRBV18
CASSPLLVQGDYGYTF
>NA|TRBJ2-7|TRBV11-2
CASSLNEVLGVSYEQYF
>NA|TRBJ2-7|TRBV10-3
CATGVNYEQYF
>TRBD2|TRBJ2-2|TRBV6-5
CASRGLAGPGELFF
>NA|TRBJ1-5|TRBV30
CAWSEGAGQPQHF
>NA|TRBJ2-5|TRBV24-1
CATSEYSGYQETQYF
>NA|TRBJ2-7|TRBV5-1
CASSATTSDEQYF
>NA|TRBJ1-1|TRBV7-8
CASSLALRQGGTEAFF
>TRBD2|TRBJ2-3|TRBV6-5
CASRATLAESDTQYF
>TRBD1|TRBJ1-5|TRBV5-6
CASSLGGQPYSNQPQHF
>TRBD2|TRBJ2-1|TRBV10-3
CAISELAGVYNEQFF
>NA|TRBJ2-2|TRBV5-1
CASSPDQAGELFF
>TRBD2|TRBJ2-1|TRBV9
CASSASGGAYNEQFF
>NA|TRBJ2-2|TRBV19
CASSIGAGNTGELFF
>TRBD2|TRBJ2-5|TRBV5-1
CASSRTSGGLQETQYF
>TRBD1|TRBJ1-2|TRBV18
CASSPDRGPLISGYTF
>NA|TRBJ1-1|TRBV7-3
CASSLGLLNPAFF
>NA|TRBJ1-5|TRBV19
CASSIKGSKEPQHF
>NA|TRBJ2-1|TRBV3-1/TRBV3-2
CASSQGSGGTFLFF
>NA|TRBJ1-1|TRBV5-6
CASSLGGRSLNTEAFF
>NA|TRBJ2-5|TRBV5-5
CASSLGGRGQETQYF
>NA|TRBJ2-7|TRBV5-1
CASSRDTDNYEQYF